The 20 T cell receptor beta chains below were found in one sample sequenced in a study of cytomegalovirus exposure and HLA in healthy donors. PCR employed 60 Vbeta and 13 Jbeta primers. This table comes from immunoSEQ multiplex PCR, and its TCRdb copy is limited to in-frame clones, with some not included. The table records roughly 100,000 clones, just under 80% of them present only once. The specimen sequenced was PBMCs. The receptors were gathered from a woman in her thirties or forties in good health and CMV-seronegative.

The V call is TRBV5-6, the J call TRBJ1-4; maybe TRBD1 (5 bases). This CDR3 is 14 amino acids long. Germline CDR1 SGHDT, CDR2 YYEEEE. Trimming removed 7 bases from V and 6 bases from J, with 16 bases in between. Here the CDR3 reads CASGPVGLDEKLFF. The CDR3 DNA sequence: TGTGCCAGCGGACCTGTGGGGCTCGATGAAAAACTGTTTTTT.

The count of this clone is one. The CDR3 bases are TGTGCCAGCAGCTACCAAGCGGGAGGAGAGACCCAGTACTTC. Its protein is CASSYQAGGETQYF. The chain uses TRBV7-2 and TRBJ2-5; 9 bases fit TRBD2. V gave up 4 bases and J gave up 4 bases; unmatched junction bases: 4. Germline-derived CDR1 and CDR2 are SGHTA and FQGNSA. The CDR3 is made up of 14 amino acids.

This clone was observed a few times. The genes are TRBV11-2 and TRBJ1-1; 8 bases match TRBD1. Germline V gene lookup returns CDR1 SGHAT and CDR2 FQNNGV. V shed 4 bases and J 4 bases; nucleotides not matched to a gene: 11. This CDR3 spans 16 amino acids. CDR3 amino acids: CASSSSGGVWGTEAFF. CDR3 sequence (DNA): TGTGCCAGCAGCTCGTCAGGGGGCGTGTGGGGCACTGAAGCTTTCTTT.

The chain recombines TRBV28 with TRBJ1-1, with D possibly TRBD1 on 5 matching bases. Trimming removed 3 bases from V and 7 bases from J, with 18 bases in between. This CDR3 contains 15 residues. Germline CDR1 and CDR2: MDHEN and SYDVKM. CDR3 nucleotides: TGTGCCAGCAGTTTGGTCCTCCCTACAGGCGATGAAGCTTTCTTT. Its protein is CASSLVLPTGDEAFF.

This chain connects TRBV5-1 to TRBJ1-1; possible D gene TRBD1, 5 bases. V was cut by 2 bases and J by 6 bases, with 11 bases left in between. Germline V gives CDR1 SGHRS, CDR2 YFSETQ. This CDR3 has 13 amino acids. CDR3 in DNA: TGCGCCAGCAGCTTCCCCGGGGGGGCTGAAGCTTTCTTT. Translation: CASSFPGGAEAFF.

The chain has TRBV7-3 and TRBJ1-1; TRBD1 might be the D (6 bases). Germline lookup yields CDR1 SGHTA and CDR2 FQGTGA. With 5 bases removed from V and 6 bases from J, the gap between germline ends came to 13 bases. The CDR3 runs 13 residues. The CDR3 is CASSIHRAAEAFF. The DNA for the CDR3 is TGTGCCAGCAGCATCCACAGGGCCGCTGAAGCTTTCTTT.

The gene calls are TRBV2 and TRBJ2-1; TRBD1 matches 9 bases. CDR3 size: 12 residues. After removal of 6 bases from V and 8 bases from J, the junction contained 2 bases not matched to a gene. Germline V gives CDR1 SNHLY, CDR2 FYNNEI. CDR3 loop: CASRRTGDEQFF. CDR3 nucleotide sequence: TGTGCCAGCAGACGGACAGGGGATGAGCAGTTCTTC.

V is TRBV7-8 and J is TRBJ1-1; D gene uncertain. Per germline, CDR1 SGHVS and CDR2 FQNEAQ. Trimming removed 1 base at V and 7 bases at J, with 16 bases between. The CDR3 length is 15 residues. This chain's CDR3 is CASSLGRRGIGEAFF. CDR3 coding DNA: TGTGCCAGCAGCTTAGGCAGGAGAGGGATTGGTGAAGCTTTCTTT.

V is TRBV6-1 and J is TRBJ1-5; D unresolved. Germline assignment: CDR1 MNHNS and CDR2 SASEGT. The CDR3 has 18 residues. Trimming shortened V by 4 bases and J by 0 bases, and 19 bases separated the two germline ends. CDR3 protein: CASSVRGIRPYSNQPQHF. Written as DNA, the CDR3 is TGTGCCAGCAGTGTAAGAGGGATCCGCCCTTATAGCAATCAGCCCCAGCATTTT.

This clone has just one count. Here the CDR3 reads CSVEDLTGAGAFF. In DNA form, the CDR3 reads TGCAGCGTTGAAGATCTCACAGGGGCTGGCGCTTTCTTT. This chain links TRBV29-1 with TRBJ1-1; 7 nucleotides match TRBD1. Germline V gene sequence: CDR1 SQVTM, CDR2 ANQGSEA. This CDR3 is built from 13 residues. Losses at the gene ends were 0 bases for V and 11 bases for J; bases not matched to a gene: 9.

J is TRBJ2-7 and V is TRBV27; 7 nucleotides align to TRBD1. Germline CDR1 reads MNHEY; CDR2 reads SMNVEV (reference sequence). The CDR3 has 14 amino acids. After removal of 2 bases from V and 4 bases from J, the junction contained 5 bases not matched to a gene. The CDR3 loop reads CASSLDRALYEQYF. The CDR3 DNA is TGTGCCAGCAGTTTAGACAGGGCCCTATACGAGCAGTACTTC.

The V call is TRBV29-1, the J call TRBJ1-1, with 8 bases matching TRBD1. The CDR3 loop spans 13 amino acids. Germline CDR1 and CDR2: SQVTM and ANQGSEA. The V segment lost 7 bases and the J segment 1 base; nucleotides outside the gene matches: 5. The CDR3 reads CSGGQGTNTEAFF. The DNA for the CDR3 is TGCAGCGGTGGACAGGGAACGAACACTGAAGCTTTCTTT.

CDR3 bases: TGTGCCAGCAGAAGCAGGGCCTTTAATGAAAAACTGTTTTTT. Translation: CASRSRAFNEKLFF. The chain couples TRBV28 to TRBJ1-4, with D perhaps TRBD1 (5 bases). CDR1 is MDHEN, CDR2 SYDVKM, per germline. This CDR3 has 14 amino acids. With 6 bases removed from V and 4 bases from J, the gap between germline ends came to 12 bases.

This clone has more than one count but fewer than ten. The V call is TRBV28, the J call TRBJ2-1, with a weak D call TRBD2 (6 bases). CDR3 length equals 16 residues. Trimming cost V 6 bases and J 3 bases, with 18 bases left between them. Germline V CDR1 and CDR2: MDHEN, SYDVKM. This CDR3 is CASRGSRLVIYNEQFF. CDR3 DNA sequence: TGTGCCAGCAGAGGAAGCCGACTAGTTATCTACAATGAGCAGTTCTTC.

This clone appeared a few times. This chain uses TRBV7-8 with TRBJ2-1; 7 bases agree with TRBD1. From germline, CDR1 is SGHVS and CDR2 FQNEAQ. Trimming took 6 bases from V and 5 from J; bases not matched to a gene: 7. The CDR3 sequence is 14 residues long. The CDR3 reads CASRAGTDHNEQFF. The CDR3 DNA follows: TGTGCCAGCAGGGCAGGGACAGACCACAATGAGCAGTTCTTC.

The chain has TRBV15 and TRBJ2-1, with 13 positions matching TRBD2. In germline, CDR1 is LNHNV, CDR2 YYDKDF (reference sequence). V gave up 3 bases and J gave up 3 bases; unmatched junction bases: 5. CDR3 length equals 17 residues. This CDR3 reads CATSRTSGRLIYNEQFF. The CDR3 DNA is TGTGCCACCAGCAGGACTAGCGGGAGGCTTATCTACAATGAGCAGTTCTTC.

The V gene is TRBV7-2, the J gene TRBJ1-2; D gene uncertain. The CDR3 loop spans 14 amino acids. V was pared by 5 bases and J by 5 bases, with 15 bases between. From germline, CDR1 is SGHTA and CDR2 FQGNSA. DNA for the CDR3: TGTGCCAGCAGCCCGGGTGAGCGAGGGTATGGCTACACCTTC. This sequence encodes CASSPGERGYGYTF.

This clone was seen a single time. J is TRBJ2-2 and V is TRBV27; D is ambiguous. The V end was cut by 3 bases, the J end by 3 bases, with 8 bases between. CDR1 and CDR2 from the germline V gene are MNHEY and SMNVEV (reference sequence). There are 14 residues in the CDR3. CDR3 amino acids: CASSLRSYTGELFF. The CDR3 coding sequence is TGTGCCAGCAGTTTGAGAAGTTACACCGGGGAGCTGTTTTTT.

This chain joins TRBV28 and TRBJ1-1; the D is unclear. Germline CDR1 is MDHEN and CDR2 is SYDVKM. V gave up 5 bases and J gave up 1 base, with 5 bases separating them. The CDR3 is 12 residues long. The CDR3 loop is CASSPWNTEAFF. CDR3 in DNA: TGTGCCAGCAGTCCCTGGAACACTGAAGCTTTCTTT.

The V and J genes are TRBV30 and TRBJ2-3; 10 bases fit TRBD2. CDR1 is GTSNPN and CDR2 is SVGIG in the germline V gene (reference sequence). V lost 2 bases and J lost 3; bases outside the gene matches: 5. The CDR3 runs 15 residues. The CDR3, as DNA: TGTGCCTGGAGTATCCTAGCGGGAGTAACAGATACGCAGTATTTT. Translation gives CAWSILAGVTDTQYF.